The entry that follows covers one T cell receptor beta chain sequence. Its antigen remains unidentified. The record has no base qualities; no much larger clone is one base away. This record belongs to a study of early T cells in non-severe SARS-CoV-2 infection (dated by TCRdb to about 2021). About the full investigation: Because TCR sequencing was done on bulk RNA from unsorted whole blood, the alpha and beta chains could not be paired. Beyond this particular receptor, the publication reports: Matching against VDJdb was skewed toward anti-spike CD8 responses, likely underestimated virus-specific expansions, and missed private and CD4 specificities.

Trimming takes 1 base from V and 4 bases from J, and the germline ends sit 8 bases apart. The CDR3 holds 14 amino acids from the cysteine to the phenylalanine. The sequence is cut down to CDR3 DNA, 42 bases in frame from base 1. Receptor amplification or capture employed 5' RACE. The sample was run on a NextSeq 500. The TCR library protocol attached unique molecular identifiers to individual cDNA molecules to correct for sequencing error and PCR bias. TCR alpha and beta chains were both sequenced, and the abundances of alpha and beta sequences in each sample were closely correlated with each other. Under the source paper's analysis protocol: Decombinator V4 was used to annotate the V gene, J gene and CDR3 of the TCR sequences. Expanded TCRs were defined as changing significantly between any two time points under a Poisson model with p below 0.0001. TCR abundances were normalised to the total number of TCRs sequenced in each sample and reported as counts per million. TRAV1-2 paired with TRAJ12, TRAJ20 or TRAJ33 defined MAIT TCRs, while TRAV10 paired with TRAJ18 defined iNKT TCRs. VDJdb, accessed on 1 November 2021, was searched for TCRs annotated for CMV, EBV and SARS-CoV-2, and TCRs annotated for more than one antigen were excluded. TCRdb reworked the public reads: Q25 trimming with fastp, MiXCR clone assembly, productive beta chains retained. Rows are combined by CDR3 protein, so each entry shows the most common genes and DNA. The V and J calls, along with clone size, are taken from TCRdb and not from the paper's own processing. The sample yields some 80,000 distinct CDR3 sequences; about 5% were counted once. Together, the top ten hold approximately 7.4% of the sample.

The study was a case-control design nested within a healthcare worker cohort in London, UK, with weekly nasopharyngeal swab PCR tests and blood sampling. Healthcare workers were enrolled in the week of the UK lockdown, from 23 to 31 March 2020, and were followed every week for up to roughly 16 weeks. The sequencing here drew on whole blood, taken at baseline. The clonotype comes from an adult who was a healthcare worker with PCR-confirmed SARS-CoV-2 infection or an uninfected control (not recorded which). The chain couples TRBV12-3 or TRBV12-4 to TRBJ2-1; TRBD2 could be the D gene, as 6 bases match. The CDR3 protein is CASSLGTTYNEQFF. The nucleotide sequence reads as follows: TGTGCCAGCAGTTTAGGGACTACATACAATGAGCAGTTCTTC.